This entry is about one T cell receptor (beta chain). This sample is drawn from a study of blood T cell repertoires in COVID-19. About the study: The origin of the acute and convalescent COVID-19 samples was the United States, Italy and Spain.

The germline V gene has CDR1 SGHTA and CDR2 FQGNSA. Trimming took 5 bases from V and 6 from J; bases not matched to a gene: 9. This CDR3 is built from 17 residues. Clones were read by immunoSEQ multiplex PCR, and TCRdb kept only the in-frame ones, dropping some. The sample shows some 21,000 clones, roughly 80% of them seen only once. This receptor was identified in a man between 60 and 75 years old with active COVID-19. The chain recombines TRBV7-2 with TRBJ2-2, with 13 bases that match TRBD2. The sequencing sample was made of peripheral blood. DNA of the CDR3: TGTGCCAGCAGCCCGACTACTAGCGGGAGGGCCCCCGGGGAGCTGTTTTTT. This gives the protein CASSPTTSGRAPGELFF.